The 9 T cell receptor beta chains below come from one sample, sequenced in a study of T cell repertoires in cytomegalovirus infection. TCRdb re-called the reads through MiXCR, storing one row per CDR3 protein. Among a few hundred thousand distinct CDR3 sequences listed, about 18% were seen once. The material sequenced was CD8+ T cells from PBMCs. All receptors derive from a human donor in good health (CMV status not recorded). Some clones in this sample may be carry-over from other donors' samples.

In this sample, this clonotype turned up many times. The V gene is TRBV7-8, the J gene TRBJ1-6; perhaps TRBD1 as D (5 bases). V was shortened by 2 bases and J by 2 bases, with 10 bases between the two germline ends. The CDR3 totals 16 residues. Germline assignment: CDR1 SGHVS and CDR2 FQNEAQ. The DNA of the CDR3 is TGTGCCAGCAGCTTAAGCGGGGCTGCCTATAATTCACCCCTCCACTTT. Encoded protein: CASSLSGAAYNSPLHF.

V usage is TRBV14 and J usage is TRBJ2-5, with D perhaps matching TRBD1 (5 bases). The V end was cut by 0 bases, the J end by 3 bases, with 14 bases between. Germline CDR1 reads SGHDN; CDR2 reads FVKESK. The CDR3 covers 16 residues. The DNA of the CDR3 is TGTGCCAGCAGCCAAGATAACAGGTGGGGCGAAGAGACCCAGTACTTC. It is translated as CASSQDNRWGEETQYF.

The CDR3 spells CASSSNRGKRAEAFF. The CDR3 region has the DNA TGTGCCAGCAGTTCCAACAGGGGTAAGAGGGCTGAAGCTTTCTTT. This chain joins TRBV28 and TRBJ1-1; TRBD1 agrees at 7 bases. The CDR3 is made up of 15 amino acids. Trimming at V came to 4 bases and at J to 6 bases, leaving 11 bases not matched to a gene. CDR1 and CDR2 from the germline V gene are MDHEN and SYDVKM. The full variable domain, rest sourced from reference TRBV28 and TRBJ1-1, is DVKVTQSSRYLVKRTGEKVFLECVQDMDHENMFWYRQDPGLGLRLIYFSYDVKMKEKGDIPEGYSVSREKKERFSLILESASTNQTSMYLCASSSNRGKRAEAFFGQGTRLTVV.

This clonotype appeared a few times. The chain links TRBV20-1 to TRBJ2-7; D is perhaps TRBD1 (5 bases). Trimming removed 4 bases at V and 3 bases at J, with 16 bases between. Germline lookup yields CDR1 DFQATT and CDR2 SNEGSKA (reference sequence). The CDR3 is 14 residues long. The CDR3 nucleotides read TGCAGTGCTATCGACAGCCGCTCCCTCTACGAGCAGTACTTC. The encoded protein is CSAIDSRSLYEQYF.

The J gene is TRBJ2-7, the V gene TRBV6-2 or TRBV6-3; 7 bases match TRBD1. CDR3 length: 15 residues. The trim removed 3 bases at V and 4 bases at J, leaving 9 bases unmatched. Germline CDR1 reads MNHEY; CDR2 reads SVGEGT. The CDR3 here is CASSYGRQGIYEQYF. In DNA, the CDR3 is TGTGCCAGCAGTTATGGAAGACAGGGCATATACGAGCAGTACTTC.

This clonotype was picked up a small number of times. The chain joins TRBV28 to TRBJ1-5; no definite D call. This CDR3 is built from 13 residues. With 5 bases removed from V and 11 bases from J, the gap between germline ends came to 16 bases. Germline V CDR1 and CDR2: MDHEN, SYDVKM. The DNA of the CDR3 is TGTGCCAGCAGTCTACCCTTCGATAGGGCCCAGCATTTT. Translated: CASSLPFDRAQHF.

This rearrangement joins TRBV5-1 to TRBJ1-5, with 8 bases identical to TRBD1. The CDR3 extends over 17 amino acids. Trimming cost V 3 bases and J 2 bases; bases outside gene matches: 10. Germline-derived CDR1 and CDR2 are SGHRS and YFSETQ. The CDR3: CASSWEPTGVGNQPQHF. In nucleotides, the CDR3 is TGCGCCAGCAGCTGGGAACCGACAGGGGTCGGCAATCAGCCCCAGCATTTT.

This clonotype was counted ten times or more. J is TRBJ2-1 and V is TRBV7-2; D call uncertain. Between the trimmed V and J ends, which lost 5 bases and 6 bases, there was a span of 11 bases. From germline, CDR1 is SGHTA and CDR2 FQGNSA. The CDR3 sequence is 13 residues long. This chain's CDR3 is CASSPSSRNEQFF. CDR3 nucleotide sequence: TGTGCCAGCAGCCCTAGTTCGCGCAATGAGCAGTTCTTC.

This chain joins TRBV2 and TRBJ2-1; D possibly corresponds to TRBD1 (6 bases). CDR3 length equals 15 residues. Germline CDR1 is SNHLY and CDR2 is FYNNEI. Trimming removed 3 bases from V and 4 bases from J, with 13 bases in between. CDR3 in DNA: TGTGCCAGCAGTGATTGGACAGAAGAGTACAATGAGCAGTTCTTC. It yields the protein CASSDWTEEYNEQFF.